This TCR beta chain was captured in a study of post-analysis software for immune sequencing data. Study-wide context: Both relapsing-remitting and secondary progressive multiple sclerosis featured among the disease courses, as did progressive-relapsing multiple sclerosis.

With 4 bases removed from V and 8 bases from J, the gap between germline ends came to 14 bases. The CDR3 totals 13 residues. CDR1 SEHNR and CDR2 FQNEAQ come from the germline V gene (reference sequence). Study observations and caveats: Samples made in the same batch grouped tightly together by F measure. When patients were compared with controls, 4 or 5 TRBV segments were more frequent, TRBV5-6, TRBV5-1 and TRBV20-1 among them. Controls showed significantly higher normalized Chao1 diversity than did multiple sclerosis patients.

Each TCR beta cDNA library carried unique molecular identifiers. TCRdb reprocessed the PCR reads via MiXCR and lists one record per CDR3 protein. The table shows hundreds of thousands of distinct CDR3 sequences, with 30% to 45% occurring only once. Concerning this clonotype itself: The antigen is undetermined.

The receptor comes from a girl aged 5-17 years with multiple sclerosis. V is TRBV7-9 and J is TRBJ1-2, with D tentatively TRBD1 (5 bases). The specimen was blood. CDR3 sequence reads: CASSYPSRAGYTF. The CDR3 nucleotides are TGTGCCAGCAGCTACCCAAGCAGGGCGGGCTACACCTTC.